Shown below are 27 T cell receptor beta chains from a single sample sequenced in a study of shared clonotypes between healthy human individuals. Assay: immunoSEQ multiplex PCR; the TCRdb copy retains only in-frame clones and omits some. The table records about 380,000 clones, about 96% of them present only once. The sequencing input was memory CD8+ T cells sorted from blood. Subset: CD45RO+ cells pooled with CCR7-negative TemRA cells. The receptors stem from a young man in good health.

In DNA form, the CDR3 reads TGTGCCAGCAGCTCGAATTGGGGGGCTATAATTGGCGAGCAGTACTTC. It translates to CASSSNWGAIIGEQYF. The gene calls are TRBV5-8 and TRBJ2-7; D is possibly TRBD1 or TRBD2 (6 bases each). Germline-derived CDR1 and CDR2 are SGHTS and YDEGEE. Trimming pared 3 bases from V and 6 bases from J, leaving 22 bases between. This CDR3 is built from 16 residues.

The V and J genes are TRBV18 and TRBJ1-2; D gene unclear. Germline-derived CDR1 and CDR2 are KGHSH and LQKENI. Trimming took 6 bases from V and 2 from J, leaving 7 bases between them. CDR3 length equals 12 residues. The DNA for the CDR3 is TGTGCCAGCTCTACAAACAACTATGGCTACACCTTC. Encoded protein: CASSTNNYGYTF.

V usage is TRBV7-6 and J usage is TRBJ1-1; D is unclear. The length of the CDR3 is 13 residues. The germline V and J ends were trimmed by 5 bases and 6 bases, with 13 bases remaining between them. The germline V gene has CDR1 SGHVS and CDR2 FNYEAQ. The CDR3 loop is CASSPRTGAEAFF. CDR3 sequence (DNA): TGTGCCAGCAGCCCGCGGACTGGGGCTGAAGCTTTCTTT.

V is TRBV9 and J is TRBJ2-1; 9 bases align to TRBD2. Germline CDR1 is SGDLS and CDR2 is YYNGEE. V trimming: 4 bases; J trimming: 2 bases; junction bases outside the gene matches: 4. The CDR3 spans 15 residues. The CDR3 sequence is CASSSSGTAYNEQFF. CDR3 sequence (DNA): TGTGCCAGCAGCTCTAGCGGGACGGCCTACAATGAGCAGTTCTTC.

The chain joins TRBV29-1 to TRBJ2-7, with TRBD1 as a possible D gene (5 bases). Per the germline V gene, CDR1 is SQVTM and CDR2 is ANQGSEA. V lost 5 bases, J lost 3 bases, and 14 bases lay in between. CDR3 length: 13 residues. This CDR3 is CSVLRQGGYEQYF. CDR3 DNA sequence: TGCAGCGTTTTGCGGCAGGGTGGCTACGAGCAGTACTTC.

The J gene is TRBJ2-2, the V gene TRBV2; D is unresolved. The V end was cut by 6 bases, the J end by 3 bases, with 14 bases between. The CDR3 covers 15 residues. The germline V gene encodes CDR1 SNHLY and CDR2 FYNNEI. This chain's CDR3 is CASRGWGRDTGELFF. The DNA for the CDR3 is TGTGCCAGCAGGGGGTGGGGAAGGGACACCGGGGAGCTGTTTTTT.

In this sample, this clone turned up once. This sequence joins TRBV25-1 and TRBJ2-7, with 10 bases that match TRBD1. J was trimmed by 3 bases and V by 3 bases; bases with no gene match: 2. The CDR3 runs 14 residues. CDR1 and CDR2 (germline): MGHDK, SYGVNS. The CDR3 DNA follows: TGTGCCAGCAGTGAGGGGGACAGGGGCTACGAGCAGTACTTC. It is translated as CASSEGDRGYEQYF.

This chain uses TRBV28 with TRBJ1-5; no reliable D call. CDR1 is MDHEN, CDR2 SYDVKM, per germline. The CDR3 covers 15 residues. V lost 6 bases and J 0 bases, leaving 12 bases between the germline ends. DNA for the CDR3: TGTGCCAGCAGCTCTACAGAGAGTAGCAATCAGCCCCAGCATTTT. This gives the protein CASSSTESSNQPQHF.

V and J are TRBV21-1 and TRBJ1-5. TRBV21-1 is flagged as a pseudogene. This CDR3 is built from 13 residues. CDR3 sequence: CASSKYSNQPQHF. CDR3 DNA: TGTGCCAGCAGCAAATATAGCAATCAGCCCCAGCATTTT.

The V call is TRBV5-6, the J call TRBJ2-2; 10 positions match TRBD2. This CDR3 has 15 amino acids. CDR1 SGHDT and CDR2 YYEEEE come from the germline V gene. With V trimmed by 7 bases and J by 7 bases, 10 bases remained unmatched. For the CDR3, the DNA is TGTGCCAGCGGCGGAGCGGGAGGGCCTGGCGGGGAGCTGTTTTTT. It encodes CASGGAGGPGGELFF.

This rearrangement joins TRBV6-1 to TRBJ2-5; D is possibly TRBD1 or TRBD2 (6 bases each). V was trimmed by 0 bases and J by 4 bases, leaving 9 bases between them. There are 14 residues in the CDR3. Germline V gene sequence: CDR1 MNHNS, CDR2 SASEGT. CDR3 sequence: CASSEAGGPETQYF. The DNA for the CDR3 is TGTGCCAGCAGTGAAGCCGGGGGCCCAGAGACCCAGTACTTC.

The CDR3 reads CASSIPRGFSEAFF. For the CDR3, the DNA is TGTGCCAGTAGTATCCCCAGGGGTTTTTCAGAAGCTTTCTTT. J is TRBJ1-1 and V is TRBV19; TRBD1 might be the D (6 bases). CDR3 length: 14 residues. V was trimmed by 3 bases and J by 8 bases, leaving 16 bases between them. Germline V gene lookup returns CDR1 LNHDA and CDR2 SQIVND (reference sequence).

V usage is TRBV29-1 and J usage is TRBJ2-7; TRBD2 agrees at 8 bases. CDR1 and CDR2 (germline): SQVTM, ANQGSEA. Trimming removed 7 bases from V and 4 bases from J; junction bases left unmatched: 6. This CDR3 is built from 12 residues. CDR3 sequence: CSEEGLGYEQYF. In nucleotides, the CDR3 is TGCAGCGAGGAGGGACTAGGGTACGAGCAGTACTTC.

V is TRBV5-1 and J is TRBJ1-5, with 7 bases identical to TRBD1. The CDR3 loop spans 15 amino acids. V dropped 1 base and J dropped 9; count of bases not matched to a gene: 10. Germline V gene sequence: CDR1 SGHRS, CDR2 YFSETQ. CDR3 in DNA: TGCGCCAGCAGCTTGACGGGTTTACAGGGGCCGCCCCAGCATTTT. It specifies CASSLTGLQGPPQHF. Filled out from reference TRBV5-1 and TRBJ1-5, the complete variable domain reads KAGVTQTPRYLIKTRGQQVTLSCSPISGHRSVSWYQQTPGQGLQFLFEYFSETQRNKGNFPGRFSGRQFSNSRSEMNVSTLELGDSALYLCASSLTGLQGPPQHFGDGTRLSIL.

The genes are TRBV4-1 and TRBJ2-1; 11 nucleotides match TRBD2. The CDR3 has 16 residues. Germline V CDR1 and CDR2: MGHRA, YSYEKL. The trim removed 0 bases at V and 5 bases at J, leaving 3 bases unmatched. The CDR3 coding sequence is TGCGCCAGCAGCCAAGAATGGGGACTAGCGGACAATGAGCAGTTCTTC. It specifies CASSQEWGLADNEQFF.

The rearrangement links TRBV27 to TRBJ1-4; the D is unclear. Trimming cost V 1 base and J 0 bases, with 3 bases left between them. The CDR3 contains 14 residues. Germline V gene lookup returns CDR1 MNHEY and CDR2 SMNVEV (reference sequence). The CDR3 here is CASSLWATNEKLFF. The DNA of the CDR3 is TGTGCCAGCAGTTTATGGGCAACTAATGAAAAACTGTTTTTT. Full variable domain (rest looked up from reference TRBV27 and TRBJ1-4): EAQVTQNPRYLITVTGKKLTVTCSQNMNHEYMSWYRQDPGLGLRQIYYSMNVEVTDKGDVPEGYKVSRKEKRNFPLILESPSPNQTSLYFCASSLWATNEKLFFGSGTQLSVL.

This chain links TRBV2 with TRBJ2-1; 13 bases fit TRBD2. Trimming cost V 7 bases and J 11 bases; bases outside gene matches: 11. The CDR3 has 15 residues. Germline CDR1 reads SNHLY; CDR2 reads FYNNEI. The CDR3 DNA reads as TGTGCCAGCATGGTTGAACTAGCGGGAGGGCCACAGCAGTTCTTC. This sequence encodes CASMVELAGGPQQFF.

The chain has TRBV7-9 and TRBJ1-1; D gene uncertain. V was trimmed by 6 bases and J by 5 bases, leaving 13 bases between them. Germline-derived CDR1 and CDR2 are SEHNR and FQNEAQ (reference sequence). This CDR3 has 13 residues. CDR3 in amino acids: CASSLGVWTEAFF. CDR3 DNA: TGTGCCAGCAGTCTCGGGGTTTGGACTGAAGCTTTCTTT.

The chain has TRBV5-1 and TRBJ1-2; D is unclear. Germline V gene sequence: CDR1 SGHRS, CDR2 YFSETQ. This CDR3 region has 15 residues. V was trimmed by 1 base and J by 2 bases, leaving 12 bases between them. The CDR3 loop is CASSLSAGVNYGYTF. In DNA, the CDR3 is TGCGCCAGCAGCTTGTCGGCTGGTGTCAACTATGGCTACACCTTC.

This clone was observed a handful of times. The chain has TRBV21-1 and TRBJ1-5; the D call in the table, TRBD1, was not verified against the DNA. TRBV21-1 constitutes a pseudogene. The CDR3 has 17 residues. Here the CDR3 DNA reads TGTGCCAGCAGCAAACGCCCTGAGGGGGATTGGGGCCAGCCCCAGCATTTT. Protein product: CASSKRPEGDWGQPQHF.

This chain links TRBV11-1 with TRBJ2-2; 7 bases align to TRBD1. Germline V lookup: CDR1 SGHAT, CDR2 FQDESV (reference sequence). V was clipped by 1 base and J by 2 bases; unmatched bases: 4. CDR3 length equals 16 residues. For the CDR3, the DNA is TGTGCCAGCAGCTTAGAAGACAGGGTAAACACCGGGGAGCTGTTTTTT. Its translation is CASSLEDRVNTGELFF.

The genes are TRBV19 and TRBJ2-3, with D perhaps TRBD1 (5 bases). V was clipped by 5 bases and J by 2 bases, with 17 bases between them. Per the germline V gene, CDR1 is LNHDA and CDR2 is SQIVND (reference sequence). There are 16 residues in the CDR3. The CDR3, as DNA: TGTGCCAGTAGTCTATATTTTGGGGCGTCCACAGATACGCAGTATTTT. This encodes CASSLYFGASTDTQYF.

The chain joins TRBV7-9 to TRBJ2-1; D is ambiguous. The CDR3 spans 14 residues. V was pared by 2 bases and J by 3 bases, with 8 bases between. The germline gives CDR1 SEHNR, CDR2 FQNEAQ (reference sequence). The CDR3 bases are TGTGCCAGCAGCTTATTTGACGGCTACAATGAGCAGTTCTTC. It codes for CASSLFDGYNEQFF.

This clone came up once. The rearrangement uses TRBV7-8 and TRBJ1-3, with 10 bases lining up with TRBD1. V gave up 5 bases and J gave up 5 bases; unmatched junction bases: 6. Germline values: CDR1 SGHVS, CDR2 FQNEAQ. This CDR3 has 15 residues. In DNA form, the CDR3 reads TGTGCCAGCAGCCCCTCGGGACAGGGGCGAAACACCATATATTTT. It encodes CASSPSGQGRNTIYF.

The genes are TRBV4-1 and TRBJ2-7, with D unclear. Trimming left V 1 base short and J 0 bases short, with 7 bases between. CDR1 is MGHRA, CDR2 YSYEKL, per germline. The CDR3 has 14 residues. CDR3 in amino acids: CASSQVPVSYEQYF. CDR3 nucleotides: TGCGCCAGCAGCCAAGTTCCAGTCTCCTACGAGCAGTACTTC.

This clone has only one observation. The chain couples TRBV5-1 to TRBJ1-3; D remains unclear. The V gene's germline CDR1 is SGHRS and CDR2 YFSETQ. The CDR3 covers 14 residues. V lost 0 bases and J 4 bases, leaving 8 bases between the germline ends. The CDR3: CASSLDDGGNTIYF. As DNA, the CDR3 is TGCGCCAGCAGCTTGGACGATGGGGGAAACACCATATATTTT.

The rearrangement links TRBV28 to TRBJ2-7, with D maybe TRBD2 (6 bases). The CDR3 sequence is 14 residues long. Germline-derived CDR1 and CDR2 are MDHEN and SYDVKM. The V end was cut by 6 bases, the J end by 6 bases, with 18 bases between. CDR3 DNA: TGTGCCAGCAGCGGGACTTCGGCGCTACGCGAGCAGTACTTC. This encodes CASSGTSALREQYF. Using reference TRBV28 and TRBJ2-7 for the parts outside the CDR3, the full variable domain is DVKVTQSSRYLVKRTGEKVFLECVQDMDHENMFWYRQDPGLGLRLIYFSYDVKMKEKGDIPEGYSVSREKKERFSLILESASTNQTSMYLCASSGTSALREQYFGPGTRLTVT.